This entry lists 29 T cell receptor beta chains sequenced from one sample in a study of cytomegalovirus exposure and HLA in healthy donors. Amplification used 60 Vbeta primers and 13 Jbeta primers. This table comes from immunoSEQ multiplex PCR, and its TCRdb copy is limited to in-frame clones, with some not included. In all, the sample yields some 130,000 clones. The sequenced sample was PBMCs. These receptors originate from a woman aged 40 to 50 in good health and CMV-seropositive.

This chain uses TRBV18 with TRBJ2-7; TRBD2 matches at 12 bases. The CDR3 is made up of 16 amino acids. The V and J ends lost 3 bases and 5 bases, in that order; junction bases with no gene match: 8. Germline loops: CDR1 KGHSH, CDR2 LQKENI. The CDR3, as DNA: TGTGCCAGCTCACCGCTGACTAGCGGGAGTATTAACGAGCAGTACTTC. This encodes CASSPLTSGSINEQYF.

V is TRBV6-6 and J is TRBJ2-7; a weak D match, TRBD2 (6 bases). The V and J ends lost 2 bases and 7 bases respectively, with 15 bases between them. This CDR3 has 14 residues. Per the germline V gene, CDR1 is MNHNY and CDR2 is SVGAGI (reference sequence). For the CDR3, the DNA is TGTGCCAGCAGTTACCCCCCTCCCGCGGGGGAGCAGTACTTC. It encodes CASSYPPPAGEQYF.

The chain joins TRBV2 to TRBJ2-3; D is perhaps TRBD2 (6 bases). Trimming cost V 2 bases and J 11 bases, with 14 bases left between them. This CDR3 region has 13 residues. CDR1 is SNHLY, CDR2 FYNNEI, per germline. The CDR3 sequence: CASSEPGADWQYF. Written as DNA, the CDR3 is TGTGCCAGCAGTGAACCGGGAGCGGACTGGCAGTATTTT.

This chain uses TRBV29-1 with TRBJ2-5; D is unresolved. Germline V gene data show CDR1 as SQVTM and CDR2 as ANQGSEA. The germline V and J ends were trimmed by 4 bases and 2 bases, with 8 bases remaining between them. The CDR3 spans 12 residues. The DNA of the CDR3 is TGCAGCGTTGGTAGTTATCAAGAGACCCAGTACTTC. This translates into CSVGSYQETQYF. The full variable domain, rest sourced from reference TRBV29-1 and TRBJ2-5, is SAVISQKPSRDICQRGTSLTIQCQVDSQVTMMFWYRQQPGQSLTLIATANQGSEATYESGFVIDKFPISRPNLTFSTLTVSNMSPEDSSIYLCSVGSYQETQYFGPGTRLLVL.

The chain uses TRBV18 and TRBJ1-1; maybe TRBD1 (6 bases). The V end was cut by 5 bases, the J end by 11 bases, with 15 bases between. The CDR3 extends over 12 amino acids. Germline CDR1 is KGHSH and CDR2 is LQKENI. The CDR3 is CASSLREGEAFF. The CDR3 bases are TGTGCCAGCTCATTACGGGAGGGGGAGGCTTTCTTT.

This chain links TRBV7-8 with TRBJ2-2; 10 positions agree with TRBD2. CDR1 is SGHVS, CDR2 FQNEAQ, per germline. The ends lost 0 bases at V and 7 bases at J; junction bases unmatched: 8. The CDR3 covers 17 residues. The CDR3 spells CASSLAGLAGAVGELFF. CDR3 nucleotides: TGTGCCAGCAGCTTAGCGGGGCTAGCGGGAGCTGTCGGGGAGCTGTTTTTT.

The rearrangement links TRBV9 to TRBJ2-1; TRBD2 matches at 15 bases. The CDR3 is 19 amino acids. From germline, CDR1 is SGDLS and CDR2 YYNGEE. Trimming took 3 bases from V and 2 from J; bases not matched to a gene: 9. CDR3 region: CASSERTSGRAGPYNEQFF. The CDR3, as DNA: TGTGCCAGCAGCGAGAGGACTAGCGGGAGGGCCGGGCCCTACAATGAGCAGTTCTTC.

The chain employs TRBV25-1 and TRBJ2-7, with 9 positions matching TRBD1. V was clipped by 1 base and J by 2 bases; unmatched bases: 9. The CDR3 length is 17 residues. Germline CDR1 is MGHDK and CDR2 is SYGVNS. DNA for the CDR3: TGTGCCAGCAGTGAATTATCCCGGGACAGGGCGACCTACGAGCAGTACTTC. This gives the protein CASSELSRDRATYEQYF.

The V call is TRBV28, the J call TRBJ2-4; TRBD2 agrees at 7 bases. Germline assignment: CDR1 MDHEN and CDR2 SYDVKM. The trim removed 2 bases at V and 0 bases at J, leaving 1 base unmatched. The CDR3 is 15 residues long. CDR3 sequence reads: CASSLREVAKNIQYF. The CDR3 nucleotides read TGTGCCAGCAGTTTACGGGAGGTAGCCAAAAACATTCAGTACTTC.

The chain combines TRBV5-1 with TRBJ1-1, with a tentative D call TRBD1 (5 bases). V dropped 3 bases and J dropped 5 bases, with 11 bases sitting between them. Germline CDR1 reads SGHRS; CDR2 reads YFSETQ. The CDR3 is 13 residues long. In nucleotides, the CDR3 is TGCGCCAGCAGCTCATATGCAGGGACTGAAGCTTTCTTT. Its translation is CASSSYAGTEAFF.

The V and J genes are TRBV2 and TRBJ1-4; 7 bases are shared with TRBD1. The CDR3 consists of 14 residues. V gave up 5 bases and J gave up 3 bases; unmatched junction bases: 3. Germline V gene sequence: CDR1 SNHLY, CDR2 FYNNEI. The CDR3 is CASSRQGPNEKLFF. CDR3 bases: TGTGCCAGCAGTAGACAGGGACCTAATGAAAAACTGTTTTTT.

The gene calls are TRBV28 and TRBJ2-4, with 7 bases identical to TRBD2. V lost 4 bases and J lost 10; bases outside the gene matches: 1. The length of the CDR3 is 11 residues. Germline CDR1 MDHEN, CDR2 SYDVKM. The CDR3 DNA is TGTGCCAGCAGTTGGGGGGGTATTCAGTACTTC. It is translated as CASSWGGIQYF.

The gene calls are TRBV2 and TRBJ1-5, with TRBD1 matching 7 bases. V dropped 5 bases and J dropped 1; count of bases not matched to a gene: 5. The germline V gene encodes CDR1 SNHLY and CDR2 FYNNEI. The CDR3 runs 15 residues. CDR3 DNA: TGTGCCAGCAGTACCGGACAGGCCAGCAATCAGCCCCAGCATTTT. Protein product: CASSTGQASNQPQHF.

The chain joins TRBV10-1 to TRBJ2-3; 9 nucleotides agree with TRBD2. V shed 3 bases and J 7 bases; nucleotides not matched to a gene: 14. The CDR3 is 17 amino acids. Germline-derived CDR1 and CDR2 are WNHNN and SYGVQD (reference sequence). CDR3 sequence: CASSESRSSGKSNTQYF. CDR3 nucleotides: TGCGCCAGCAGTGAATCCAGGTCTAGCGGGAAAAGTAATACGCAGTATTTT.

The chain links TRBV9 to TRBJ1-2; D is uncertain. The CDR3 consists of 16 residues. The V end was cut by 3 bases, the J end by 4 bases, with 19 bases between. In germline, CDR1 is SGDLS, CDR2 YYNGEE. The CDR3 DNA reads TGTGCCAGCAGCGCCGCCGCGGGGAGCATGTTCTATGGCTACACCTTC. The encoded protein is CASSAAAGSMFYGYTF. Using reference TRBV9 and TRBJ1-2 for the parts outside the CDR3, the full variable domain is DSGVTQTPKHLITATGQRVTLRCSPRSGDLSVYWYQQSLDQGLQFLIQYYNGEERAKGNILERFSAQQFPDLHSELNLSSLELGDSALYFCASSAAAGSMFYGYTFGSGTRLTVV.

The V gene is TRBV11-3, the J gene TRBJ2-1, with 7 nucleotides matching TRBD2. The germline V gene encodes CDR1 SGHNT and CDR2 YENEEA. After removal of 5 bases from V and 8 bases from J, the junction contained 15 bases not matched to a gene. The CDR3 is 16 residues long. DNA for the CDR3: TGTGCCAGCAGCATACGACTAGCTAATCATTGGGATGAGCAGTTCTTC. Its protein is CASSIRLANHWDEQFF.

V gene TRBV5-1 combines with J gene TRBJ1-1; D unresolved. From germline, CDR1 is SGHRS and CDR2 YFSETQ. V shed 2 bases and J shed 2 bases, with 7 bases lying between them. The CDR3 has 13 amino acids. CDR3 region: CASSFGRNTEAFF. CDR3 nucleotide sequence: TGCGCCAGCAGCTTTGGCAGAAACACTGAAGCTTTCTTT.

The rearrangement joins TRBV7-9 to TRBJ2-2; TRBD2 agrees at 11 bases. The germline gives CDR1 SEHNR, CDR2 FQNEAQ (reference sequence). Trimming removed 2 bases from V and 7 bases from J; junction bases left unmatched: 6. The CDR3 consists of 16 residues. The CDR3 is CASSLLTSGNIGELFF. The CDR3 DNA reads as TGTGCCAGCAGCTTATTGACTAGCGGGAATATCGGGGAGCTGTTTTTT.

The chain recombines TRBV5-5 with TRBJ2-5; D gene ambiguous. The CDR3 loop spans 15 amino acids. Germline assignment: CDR1 SGHKS and CDR2 YYEKEE (reference sequence). Between the trimmed V and J ends, which lost 0 bases and 0 bases, there was a span of 9 bases. The chain's CDR3 is CASSLARSDQETQYF. Here the CDR3 DNA reads TGTGCCAGCAGCTTGGCAAGATCGGACCAAGAGACCCAGTACTTC.

This chain connects TRBV23-1 to TRBJ2-1; D is undetermined. TRBV23-1 is noted as an ORF with a role that remains uncertain. The CDR3 is made up of 15 amino acids. Trimming left V 1 base short and J 4 bases short, with 11 bases between. The CDR3 is CASSQFCGCYNEQFF. CDR3 coding DNA: TGCGCCAGCAGTCAATTCTGCGGCTGTTACAATGAGCAGTTCTTC.

The chain joins TRBV28 to TRBJ2-7; no firm D call. The V end lost 8 bases, the J end lost 1 base, and 6 bases lay between the germline ends. There are 11 residues in the CDR3. Germline values: CDR1 MDHEN, CDR2 SYDVKM. CDR3 protein: CASVNSYEQYF. In DNA form, the CDR3 reads TGTGCCAGCGTTAATTCCTACGAGCAGTACTTC.

The rearrangement links TRBV29-1 to TRBJ2-3, with a tentative D call TRBD2 (6 bases). This CDR3 is 16 amino acids long. In germline, CDR1 is SQVTM, CDR2 ANQGSEA. V lost 5 bases and J 1 base, leaving 19 bases between the germline ends. CDR3 nucleotide sequence: TGCAGCGTTTTGATACTGGGGAGGAGTCGCACAGATACGCAGTATTTT. Its translation: CSVLILGRSRTDTQYF.

This sequence joins TRBV5-1 and TRBJ2-7; D not certain. The V and J ends lost 2 bases and 1 base respectively, with 10 bases between them. The CDR3 is 14 amino acids. Germline loops: CDR1 SGHRS, CDR2 YFSETQ. The CDR3 is CASSFRSRSYEQYF. CDR3 nucleotides: TGCGCCAGCAGCTTCCGCTCGCGATCCTACGAGCAGTACTTC.

The CDR3 sequence is CASSTKLGREEQFF. The CDR3 nucleotides are TGTGCCAGCAGCACAAAATTAGGACGGGAGGAGCAGTTCTTC. V gene TRBV5-8 combines with J gene TRBJ2-1; maybe TRBD2 (6 bases). From germline, CDR1 is SGHTS and CDR2 YDEGEE. The V end lost 4 bases, the J end lost 10 bases, and 18 bases lay between the germline ends. The length of the CDR3 is 14 residues.

The V call is TRBV5-6, the J call TRBJ2-3, with D possibly TRBD1 on 6 matching bases. The ends were cut back, 4 bases at V and 0 bases at J, with 12 bases in the middle. Per germline, CDR1 SGHDT and CDR2 YYEEEE. The CDR3 consists of 15 residues. This CDR3 is CASSVGQRSTDTQYF. The CDR3 DNA is TGTGCCAGCAGCGTGGGACAAAGAAGCACAGATACGCAGTATTTT. Based on the CDR3 plus reference TRBV5-6 and TRBJ2-3, the full variable domain is DAGVTQSPTHLIKTRGQQVTLRCSPKSGHDTVSWYQQALGQGPQFIFQYYEEEERQRGNFPDRFSGHQFPNYSSELNVNALLLGDSALYLCASSVGQRSTDTQYFGPGTRLTVL.

The J gene is TRBJ2-3, the V gene TRBV5-8; 9 bases align to TRBD1. Germline V gene sequence: CDR1 SGHTS, CDR2 YDEGEE. The CDR3 runs 18 residues. J was trimmed by 3 bases and V by 0 bases; bases with no gene match: 11. CDR3 DNA sequence: TGTGCCAGCAGCTTGGGGCAGGGACAGGGAAGGATGACAGATACGCAGTATTTT. This codes for CASSLGQGQGRMTDTQYF.

The chain links TRBV6-5 to TRBJ2-1; D might be TRBD1 (6 bases). Looked up from germline, CDR1 is MNHEY and CDR2 is SVGAGI. Trimming stripped 8 bases from V and 2 bases from J, with 16 bases between. The CDR3 extends over 15 amino acids. In DNA, the CDR3 is TGTGCCAGCTCCCCTACAGGGTTCCCCTACAATGAGCAGTTCTTC. Translating it yields CASSPTGFPYNEQFF.

The rearrangement joins TRBV13 to TRBJ1-2; D possibly corresponds to TRBD1 (6 bases). The germline V gene has CDR1 PRHDT and CDR2 FYEKMQ (reference sequence). The CDR3 loop spans 13 amino acids. V was clipped by 5 bases and J by 8 bases, with 15 bases between them. The chain's CDR3 is CASSGTGSEGYTF. CDR3 DNA: TGTGCCAGCAGCGGTACAGGGTCGGAGGGCTACACCTTC.

With respect to this clone: Other DNA sequences in this sample translate to the same CDR3. This chain joins TRBV7-9 and TRBJ2-3; maybe TRBD2 (5 bases). This CDR3 is built from 14 residues. V was pared by 5 bases and J by 2 bases, with 11 bases between. Per germline, CDR1 SEHNR and CDR2 FQNEAQ (reference sequence). CDR3 protein: CASSPSGNTDTQYF. DNA of the CDR3: TGTGCCAGCAGCCCGTCGGGGAACACAGATACGCAGTATTTT.